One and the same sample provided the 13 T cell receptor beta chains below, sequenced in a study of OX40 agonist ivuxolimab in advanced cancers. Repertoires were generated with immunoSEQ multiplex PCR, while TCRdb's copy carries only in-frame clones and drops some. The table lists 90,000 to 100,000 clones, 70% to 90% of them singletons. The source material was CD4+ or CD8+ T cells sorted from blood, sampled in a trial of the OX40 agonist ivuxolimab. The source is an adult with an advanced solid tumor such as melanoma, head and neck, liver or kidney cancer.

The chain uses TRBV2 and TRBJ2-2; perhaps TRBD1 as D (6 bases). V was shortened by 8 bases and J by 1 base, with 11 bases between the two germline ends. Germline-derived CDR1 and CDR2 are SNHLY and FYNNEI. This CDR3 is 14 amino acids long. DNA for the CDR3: TGTGCCAGCCAACAGGGTCGGAACACCGGGGAGCTGTTTTTT. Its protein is CASQQGRNTGELFF.

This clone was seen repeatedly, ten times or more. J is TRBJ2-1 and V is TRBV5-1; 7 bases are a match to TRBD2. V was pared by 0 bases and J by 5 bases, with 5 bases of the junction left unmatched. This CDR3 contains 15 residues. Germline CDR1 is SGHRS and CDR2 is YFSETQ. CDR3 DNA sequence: TGCGCCAGCAGCTTGGGCGGGAGAGGGGACAATGAGCAGTTCTTC. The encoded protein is CASSLGGRGDNEQFF.

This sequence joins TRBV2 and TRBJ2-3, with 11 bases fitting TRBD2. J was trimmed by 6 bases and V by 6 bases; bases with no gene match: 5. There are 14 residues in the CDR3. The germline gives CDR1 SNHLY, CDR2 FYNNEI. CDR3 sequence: CASSAGTSGDTQYF. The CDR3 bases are TGTGCCAGCAGCGCTGGGACTAGCGGCGATACGCAGTATTTT.

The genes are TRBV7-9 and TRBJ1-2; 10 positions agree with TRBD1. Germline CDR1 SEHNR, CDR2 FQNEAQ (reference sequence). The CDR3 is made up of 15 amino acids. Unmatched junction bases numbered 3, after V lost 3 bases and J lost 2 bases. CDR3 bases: TGTGCCAGCAGCTTTACGGGACAGGGGAACTATGGCTACACCTTC. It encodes CASSFTGQGNYGYTF.

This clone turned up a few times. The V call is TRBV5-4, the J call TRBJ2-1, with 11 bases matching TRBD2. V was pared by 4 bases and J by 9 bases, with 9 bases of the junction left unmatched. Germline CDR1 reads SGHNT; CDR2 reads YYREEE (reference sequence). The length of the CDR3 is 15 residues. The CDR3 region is CASSTLAGGRSEQFF. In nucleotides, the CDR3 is TGTGCCAGCAGCACTTTAGCGGGAGGGCGTTCTGAGCAGTTCTTC.

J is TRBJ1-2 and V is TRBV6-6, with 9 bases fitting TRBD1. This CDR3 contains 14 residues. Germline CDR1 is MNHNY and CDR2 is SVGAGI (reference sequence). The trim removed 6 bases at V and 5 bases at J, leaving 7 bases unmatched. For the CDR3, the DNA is TGTGCCAGCAGCAGCCTCGGACAGGGGTATGGCTACACCTTC. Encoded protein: CASSSLGQGYGYTF.

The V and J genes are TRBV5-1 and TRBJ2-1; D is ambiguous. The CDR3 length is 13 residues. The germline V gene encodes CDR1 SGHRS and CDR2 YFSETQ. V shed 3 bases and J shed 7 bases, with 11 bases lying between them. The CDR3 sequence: CASSSLGHNEQFF. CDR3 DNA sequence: TGCGCCAGCAGCTCTCTCGGCCATAATGAGCAGTTCTTC.

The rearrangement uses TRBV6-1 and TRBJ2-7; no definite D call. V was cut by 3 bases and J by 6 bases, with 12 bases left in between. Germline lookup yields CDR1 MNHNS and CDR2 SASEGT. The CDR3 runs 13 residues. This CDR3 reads CASSDFFSGEQYF. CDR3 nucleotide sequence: TGTGCCAGCAGTGATTTCTTTTCGGGCGAGCAGTACTTC.

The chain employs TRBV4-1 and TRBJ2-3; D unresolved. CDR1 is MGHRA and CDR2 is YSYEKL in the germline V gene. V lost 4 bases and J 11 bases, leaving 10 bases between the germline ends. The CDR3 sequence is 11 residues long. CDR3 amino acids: CASSLDGVQYF. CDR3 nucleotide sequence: TGCGCCAGCAGCCTTGATGGAGTGCAGTATTTT.

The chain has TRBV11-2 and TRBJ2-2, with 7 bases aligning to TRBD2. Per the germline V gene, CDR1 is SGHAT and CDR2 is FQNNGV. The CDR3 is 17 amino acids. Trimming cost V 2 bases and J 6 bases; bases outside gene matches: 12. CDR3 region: CASSLLSTSKSPGELFF. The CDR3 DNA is TGTGCCAGCAGCTTACTATCGACTAGCAAGAGTCCCGGGGAGCTGTTTTTT.

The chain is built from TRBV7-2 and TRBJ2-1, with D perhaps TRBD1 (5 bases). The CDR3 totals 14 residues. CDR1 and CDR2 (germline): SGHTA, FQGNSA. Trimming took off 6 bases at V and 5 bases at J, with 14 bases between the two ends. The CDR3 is CASRSTVWDNEQFF. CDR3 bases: TGTGCCAGCAGATCGACAGTTTGGGACAATGAGCAGTTCTTC.

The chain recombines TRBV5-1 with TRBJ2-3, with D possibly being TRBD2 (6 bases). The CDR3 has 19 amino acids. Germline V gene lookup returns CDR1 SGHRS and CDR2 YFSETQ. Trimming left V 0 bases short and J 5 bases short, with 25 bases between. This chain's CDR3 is CASSLGFFGGVMAGDTQYF. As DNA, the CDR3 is TGCGCCAGCAGCTTGGGGTTTTTTGGAGGGGTTATGGCCGGAGATACGCAGTATTTT.

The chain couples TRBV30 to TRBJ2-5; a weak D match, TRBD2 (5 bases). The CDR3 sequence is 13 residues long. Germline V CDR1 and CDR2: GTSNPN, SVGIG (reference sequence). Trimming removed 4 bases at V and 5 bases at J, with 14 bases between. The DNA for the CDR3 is TGTGCCTGGACCTCACTAGGCATGGAGACCCAGTACTTC. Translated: CAWTSLGMETQYF.